The present T cell receptor (beta chain) was sequenced within a study of blood T cell repertoires in COVID-19. The CDR3 has 14 amino acids. The germline V and J ends were trimmed by 2 bases and 3 bases, with 10 bases remaining between them. Germline values: CDR1 SEHNR, CDR2 FQNEAQ (reference sequence). Here immunoSEQ multiplex PCR was the method, and the copy in TCRdb shows in-frame clones only, minus some. The sample carries roughly 88,000 clones, 90% to 95% recorded once. Sequences were obtained from peripheral blood. This sequence joins TRBV7-9 and TRBJ2-5; D is uncertain. The receptor was derived from a woman aged 50 to 65 in a cohort sampled during active COVID-19. CDR3 in amino acids: CASSLLGGKETQYF. Written as DNA, the CDR3 is TGTGCCAGCAGCTTACTTGGCGGAAAAGAGACCCAGTACTTC. Together with reference TRBV7-9 and TRBJ2-5, the CDR3 gives the full variable domain: DTGVSQNPRHKITKRGQNVTFRCDPISEHNRLYWYRQTLGQGPEFLTYFQNEAQLEKSRLLSDRFSAERPKGSFSTLEIQRTEQGDSAMYLCASSLLGGKETQYFGPGTRLLVL.